This T cell receptor beta chain was recovered during a study of blood T cell repertoires in COVID-19. Sequencing used immunoSEQ multiplex PCR; TCRdb keeps in-frame clones, though not all of them. The sample includes a few hundred thousand clones, more than 70% of them seen just once. Germline V gene sequence: CDR1 SEHNR, CDR2 FQNEAQ (reference sequence). The CDR3 is 17 amino acids. The V gene lost 5 bases and the J gene lost 2 bases, with 20 bases spanning the gap. Source material: peripheral blood. V usage is TRBV7-9 and J usage is TRBJ2-3; no firm D call. The receptor was isolated from a woman in her thirties with COVID-19, enrolled during active disease. CDR3: CASSGQVVVLSTDTQYF. CDR3 bases: TGTGCCAGCAGCGGTCAAGTAGTGGTCCTTTCCACAGATACGCAGTATTTT.